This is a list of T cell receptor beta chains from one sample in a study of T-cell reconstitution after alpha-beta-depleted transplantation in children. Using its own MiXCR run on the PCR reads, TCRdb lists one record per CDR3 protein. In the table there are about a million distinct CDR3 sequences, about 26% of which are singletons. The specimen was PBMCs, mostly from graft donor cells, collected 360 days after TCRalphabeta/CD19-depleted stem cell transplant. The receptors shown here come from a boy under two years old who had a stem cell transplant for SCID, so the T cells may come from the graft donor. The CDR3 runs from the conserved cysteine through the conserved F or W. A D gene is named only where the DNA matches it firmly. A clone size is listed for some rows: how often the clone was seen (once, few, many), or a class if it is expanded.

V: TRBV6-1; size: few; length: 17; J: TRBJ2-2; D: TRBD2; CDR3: CASSGPGLAGEVGELFF; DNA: TGTGCCAGCAGTGGACCGGGACTAGCGGGGGAGGTCGGGGAGCTGTTTTTT
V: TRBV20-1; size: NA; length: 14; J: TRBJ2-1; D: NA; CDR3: CSAGSGGRGDEQFF; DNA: TGCAGTGCTGGCTCGGGGGGCCGAGGGGATGAGCAGTTCTTC
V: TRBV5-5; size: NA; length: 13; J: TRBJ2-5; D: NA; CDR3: CASRFGPSGTQYF; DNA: TGTGCCAGCAGATTTGGGCCCTCAGGGACCCAGTACTTC
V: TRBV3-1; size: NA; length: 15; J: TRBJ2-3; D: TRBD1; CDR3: CASSSTGTGRDTQYF; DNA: TGTGCCAGCAGCTCCACCGGGACAGGGCGGGATACGCAGTATTTT
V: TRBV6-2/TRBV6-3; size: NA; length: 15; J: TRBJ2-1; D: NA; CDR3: CASRPGLRSIGEQFF; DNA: TGTGCCAGCAGGCCCGGACTTCGCTCAATCGGTGAGCAGTTCTTC
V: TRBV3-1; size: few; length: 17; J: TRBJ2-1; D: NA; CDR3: CASSQVLLRGTHNEQFF; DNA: TGTGCCAGCAGCCAAGTACTCCTGCGAGGGACCCACAATGAGCAGTTCTTC
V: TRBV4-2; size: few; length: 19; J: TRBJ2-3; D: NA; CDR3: CASSQDAASAGRRTDTQYF; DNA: TGTGCCAGCAGCCAAGATGCGGCTAGCGCGGGGAGGCGCACAGATACGCAGTATTTT
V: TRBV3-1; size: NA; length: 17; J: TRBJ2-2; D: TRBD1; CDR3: CASRITGTGGDNGELFF; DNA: TGTGCCAGCAGAATTACCGGGACAGGGGGCGACAACGGGGAGCTGTTTTTT
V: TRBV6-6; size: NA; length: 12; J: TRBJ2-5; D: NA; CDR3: CASSYSVETQYF; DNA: TGTGCCAGCAGTTACTCGGTGGAGACCCAGTACTTC
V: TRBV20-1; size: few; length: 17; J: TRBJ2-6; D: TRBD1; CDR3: CSAPSDRARSGANVLTF; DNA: TGCAGTGCCCCGTCGGACAGGGCTCGCTCTGGGGCCAACGTCCTGACTTTC
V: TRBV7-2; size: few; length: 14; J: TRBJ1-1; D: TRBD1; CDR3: CASSPDRGVPEAFF; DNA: TGTGCCAGCAGCCCCGACAGGGGGGTACCTGAAGCTTTCTTT
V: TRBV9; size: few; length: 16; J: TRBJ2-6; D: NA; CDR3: CASSPMGVGGANVLTF; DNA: TGTGCCAGCAGCCCCATGGGGGTCGGTGGGGCCAACGTCCTGACTTTC
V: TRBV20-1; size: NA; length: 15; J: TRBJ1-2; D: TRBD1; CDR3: CSAPREQGADYGYTF; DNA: TGCAGTGCCCCGAGGGAACAGGGGGCAGACTATGGCTACACCTTC
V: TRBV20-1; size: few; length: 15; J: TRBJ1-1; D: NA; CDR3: CSARVIETYGTEAFF; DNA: TGCAGTGCTAGAGTGATCGAGACATATGGCACTGAAGCTTTCTTT
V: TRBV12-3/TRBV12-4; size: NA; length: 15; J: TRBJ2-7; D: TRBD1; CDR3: CASSSRDRGPEEQYF; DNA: TGTGCCAGCAGTTCCCGGGACAGGGGTCCAGAAGAGCAGTACTTC
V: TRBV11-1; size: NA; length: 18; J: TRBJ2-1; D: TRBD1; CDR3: CASSPIWADQGAHDEQFF; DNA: TGTGCCAGCAGCCCCATATGGGCAGATCAGGGGGCGCATGATGAGCAGTTCTTC
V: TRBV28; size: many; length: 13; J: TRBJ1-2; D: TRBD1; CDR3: CASSAAGGYGYTF; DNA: TGTGCCAGCAGTGCAGCAGGGGGCTATGGCTACACCTTC
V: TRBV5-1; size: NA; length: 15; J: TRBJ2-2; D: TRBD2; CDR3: CASSLAGVDTGELFF; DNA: TGCGCCAGCAGCTTAGCGGGGGTAGACACCGGGGAGCTGTTTTTT
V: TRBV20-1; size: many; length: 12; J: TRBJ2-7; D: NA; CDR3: CSAHPGGYEQYF; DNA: TGCAGTGCCCACCCCGGGGGCTACGAGCAGTACTTC
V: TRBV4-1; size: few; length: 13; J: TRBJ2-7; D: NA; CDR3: CASSQDRALEQYF; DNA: TGCGCCAGCAGCCAAGATCGGGCACTCGAGCAGTACTTC
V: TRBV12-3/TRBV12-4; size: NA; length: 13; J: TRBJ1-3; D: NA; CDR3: CASSLGMGNTIYF; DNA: TGTGCCAGCAGTTTAGGGATGGGAAACACCATATATTTT
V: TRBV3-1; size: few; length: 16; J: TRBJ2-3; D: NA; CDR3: CASSPRRGAYTDTQYF; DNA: TGTGCCAGCAGCCCCCGAAGGGGGGCCTACACAGATACGCAGTATTTT
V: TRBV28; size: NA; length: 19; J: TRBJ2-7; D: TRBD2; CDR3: CASSSSLLAGGRSSYEQYF; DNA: TGTGCCAGCAGCTCTTCCTTACTAGCGGGGGGCCGTAGCTCCTACGAGCAGTACTTC
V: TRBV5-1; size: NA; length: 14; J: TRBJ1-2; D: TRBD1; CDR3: CASSWGTGDYGYTF; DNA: TGCGCCAGCAGCTGGGGGACAGGGGACTATGGCTACACCTTC
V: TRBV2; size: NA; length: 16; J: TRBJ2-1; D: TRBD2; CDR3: CASSEVTRGGGNEQFF; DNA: TGTGCCAGCAGTGAAGTAACGCGGGGGGGCGGGAATGAGCAGTTCTTC
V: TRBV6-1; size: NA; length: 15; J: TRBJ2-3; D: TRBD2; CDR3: CASSPRRGGQDTQYF; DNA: TGTGCCAGCAGTCCACGCCGGGGGGGGCAAGATACGCAGTATTTT
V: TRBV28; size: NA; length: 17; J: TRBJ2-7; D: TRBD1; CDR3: CASSQGLQGASSYEQYF; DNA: TGTGCCAGCAGTCAAGGGTTACAGGGGGCAAGCTCCTACGAGCAGTACTTC
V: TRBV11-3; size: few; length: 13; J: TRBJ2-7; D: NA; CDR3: CASSLDGAHEQYF; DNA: TGTGCCAGCAGCTTAGACGGGGCCCACGAGCAGTACTTC
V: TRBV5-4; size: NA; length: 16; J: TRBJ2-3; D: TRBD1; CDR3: CASMGGRDSSTDTQYF; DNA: TGTGCCAGCATGGGCGGAAGGGACAGTAGCACAGATACGCAGTATTTT
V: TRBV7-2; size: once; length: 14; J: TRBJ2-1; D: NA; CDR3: CASSFRQIDNEQFF; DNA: TGTGCCAGCAGCTTTAGACAGATCGACAATGAGCAGTTCTTC
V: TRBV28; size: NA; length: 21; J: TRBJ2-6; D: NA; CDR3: CASSPDRFRAPFSSGANVLTF; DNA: TGTGCCAGCAGCCCCGACAGGTTTAGGGCCCCGTTTTCGTCTGGGGCCAACGTCCTGACTTTC
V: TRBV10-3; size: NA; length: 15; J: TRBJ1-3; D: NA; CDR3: CAISDLDGTGNTIYF; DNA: TGTGCCATCAGTGACCTAGACGGGACTGGAAACACCATATATTTT
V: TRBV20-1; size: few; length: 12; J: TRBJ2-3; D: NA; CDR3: CSARDLTDTQYF; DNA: TGCAGTGCTAGGGACTTGACAGATACGCAGTATTTT
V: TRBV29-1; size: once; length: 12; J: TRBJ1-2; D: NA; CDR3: CSVGAVSYGFTF; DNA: TGCAGCGTCGGGGCGGTAAGCTATGGCTTCACCTTC
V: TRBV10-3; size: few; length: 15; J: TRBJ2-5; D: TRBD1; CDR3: CAISDSRGPKETQYF; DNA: TGTGCCATCAGTGACAGCAGGGGGCCCAAAGAGACCCAGTACTTC
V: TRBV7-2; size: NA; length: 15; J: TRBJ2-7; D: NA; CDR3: CASSRALGTGYEQYF; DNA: TGTGCCAGCAGCCGCGCACTCGGGACGGGCTACGAGCAGTACTTC
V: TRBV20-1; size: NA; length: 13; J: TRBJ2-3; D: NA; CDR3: CRADRAGTDTQYF; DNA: TGCAGGGCCGACCGAGCTGGCACAGATACGCAGTATTTT
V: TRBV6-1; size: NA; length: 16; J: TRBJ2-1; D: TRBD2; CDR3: CASSFSGANSYNEQFF; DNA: TGTGCCAGCAGCTTTAGCGGGGCCAACTCCTACAATGAGCAGTTCTTC
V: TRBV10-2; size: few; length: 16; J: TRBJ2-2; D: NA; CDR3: CASSAPREWDTGELFF; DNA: TGCGCCAGCAGTGCTCCCAGGGAATGGGACACCGGGGAGCTGTTTTTT
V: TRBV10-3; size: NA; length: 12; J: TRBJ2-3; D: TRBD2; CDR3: CAISSGGDTQYF; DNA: TGTGCCATTTCTAGCGGGGGAGATACGCAGTATTTT
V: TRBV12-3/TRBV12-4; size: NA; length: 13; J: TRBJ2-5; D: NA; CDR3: CASSLAEGQTQYF; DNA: TGTGCCAGCAGTTTAGCCGAGGGTCAGACCCAGTACTTC
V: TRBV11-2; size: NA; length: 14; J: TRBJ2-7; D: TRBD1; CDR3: CASSTTGTIGEQYF; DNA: TGTGCCAGCAGCACGACAGGGACAATCGGCGAGCAGTACTTC
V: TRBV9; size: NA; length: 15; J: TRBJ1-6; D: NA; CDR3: CASSVEVQPNSPLHF; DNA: TGTGCCAGCAGCGTAGAGGTCCAACCTAATTCACCCCTCCACTTT
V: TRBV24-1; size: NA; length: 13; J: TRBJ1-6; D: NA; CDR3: CATSDYAVSPLHF; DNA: TGTGCCACCAGTGATTACGCTGTTTCACCCCTCCACTTT
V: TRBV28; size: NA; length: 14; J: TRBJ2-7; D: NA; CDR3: CASSLSALSYEQYF; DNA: TGTGCCAGCAGCCTCTCGGCCCTCTCCTACGAGCAGTACTTC
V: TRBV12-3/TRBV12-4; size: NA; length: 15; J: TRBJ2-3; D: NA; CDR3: CASSFLSSTRDTQYF; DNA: TGTGCCAGCAGTTTTCTTAGCTCGACTCGGGATACGCAGTATTTT
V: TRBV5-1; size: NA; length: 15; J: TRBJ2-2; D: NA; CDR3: CASRGRGAPSGELFF; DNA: TGCGCCAGCAGGGGCAGGGGTGCCCCCAGCGGGGAGCTGTTTTTT
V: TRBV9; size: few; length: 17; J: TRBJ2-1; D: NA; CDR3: CASSADYSTLSYNEQFF; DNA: TGTGCCAGCAGCGCGGACTACTCGACCCTCTCCTACAATGAGCAGTTCTTC
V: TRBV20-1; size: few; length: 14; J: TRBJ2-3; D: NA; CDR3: CSARAASAPDTQYF; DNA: TGCAGTGCTAGGGCGGCTAGCGCCCCAGATACGCAGTATTTT
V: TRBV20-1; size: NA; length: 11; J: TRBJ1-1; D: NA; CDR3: CSARQETEAFF; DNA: TGCAGTGCTAGACAGGAGACTGAAGCTTTCTTT
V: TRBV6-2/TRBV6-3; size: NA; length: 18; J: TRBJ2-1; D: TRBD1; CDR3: CASSYPQYRGFFYNEQFF; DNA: TGTGCCAGCAGTTACCCACAATACAGGGGGTTTTTTTACAATGAGCAGTTCTTC
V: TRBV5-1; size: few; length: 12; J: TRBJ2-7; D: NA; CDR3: CASSTQGIEQYF; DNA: TGCGCCAGCAGCACACAGGGAATCGAGCAGTACTTC
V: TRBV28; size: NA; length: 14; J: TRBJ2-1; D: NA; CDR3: CASSWLANYNEQFF; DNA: TGTGCCAGCAGTTGGCTAGCGAATTACAATGAGCAGTTCTTC
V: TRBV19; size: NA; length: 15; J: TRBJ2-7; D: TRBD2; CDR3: CASSTGLAGLNEQYF; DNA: TGTGCCAGTAGTACGGGACTAGCGGGATTGAACGAGCAGTACTTC